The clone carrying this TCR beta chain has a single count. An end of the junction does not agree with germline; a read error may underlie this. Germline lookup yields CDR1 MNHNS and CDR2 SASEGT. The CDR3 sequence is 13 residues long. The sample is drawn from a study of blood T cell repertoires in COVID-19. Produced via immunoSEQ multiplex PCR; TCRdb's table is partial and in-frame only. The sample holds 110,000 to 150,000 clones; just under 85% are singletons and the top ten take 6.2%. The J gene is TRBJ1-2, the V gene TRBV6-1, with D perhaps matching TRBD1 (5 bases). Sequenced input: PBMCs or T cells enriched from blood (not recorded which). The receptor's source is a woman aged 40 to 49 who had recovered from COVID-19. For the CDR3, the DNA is TGTGCCAGCAGTGAGGATCGGGGGACTAATGGGTACTTC. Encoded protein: CASSEDRGTNGYF.